A single sample gave rise to the 20 T cell receptor beta chains below, sequenced in a study of blood T cell repertoires in COVID-19. Produced via immunoSEQ multiplex PCR; TCRdb's table is partial and in-frame only. The sample records hundreds of thousands of clones, more than 75% being singletons. The sample consisted of peripheral blood. The receptors stem from a human donor in a cohort sampled during active COVID-19.

The chain recombines TRBV11-1 with TRBJ2-7, with D perhaps TRBD1 (6 bases). V lost 5 bases and J lost 3, with 14 bases in between. CDR3 size: 14 residues. CDR1 SGHAT and CDR2 FQDESV come from the germline V gene (reference sequence). This CDR3 reads CASSRTRGFYEQYF. In DNA, the CDR3 is TGTGCCAGCAGCCGGACGAGGGGGTTCTACGAGCAGTACTTC.

This sequence joins TRBV21-1 and TRBJ1-2. TRBV21-1 is a pseudogene segment. The CDR3 sequence is 16 residues long. The CDR3 region is CASSKKGRGVNYGYTF. In DNA, the CDR3 is TGTGCCAGCAGCAAAAAGGGGCGGGGGGTTAACTATGGCTACACCTTC.

The chain carries TRBV30 and TRBJ2-7, with 8 bases fitting TRBD1. Germline trimming cut 5 bases from V and 6 bases from J; bases unmatched to any gene: 3. The germline V gene has CDR1 GTSNPN and CDR2 SVGIG (reference sequence). The CDR3 sequence is 11 residues long. In nucleotides, the CDR3 is TGTGCCTGGTCGACAGGGGTCGAGCAGTACTTC. Translation: CAWSTGVEQYF.

The chain has TRBV6-1 and TRBJ2-7; 11 bases agree with TRBD2. The V gene end was trimmed by 3 bases and the J gene end by 0 bases; junction bases not matched to a gene: 13. CDR1 is MNHNS and CDR2 is SASEGT in the germline V gene. The CDR3 runs 19 residues. CDR3: CASSDSGIAGGSSSYEQYF. CDR3 DNA sequence: TGTGCCAGCAGTGATTCAGGAATAGCGGGAGGGTCCAGCTCCTACGAGCAGTACTTC.

This clone was seen only once. This rearrangement joins TRBV5-1 to TRBJ2-2; the match to TRBD2 covers 7 bases. The CDR3 extends over 15 amino acids. V was pared by 0 bases and J by 5 bases, with 4 bases of the junction left unmatched. Looked up from germline, CDR1 is SGHRS and CDR2 is YFSETQ. The CDR3 coding sequence is TGCGCCAGCAGCTTGGCCGCGGGAGCTACCGGGGAGCTGTTTTTT. Amino acids: CASSLAAGATGELFF. Together with reference TRBV5-1 and TRBJ2-2, the CDR3 gives the full variable domain: KAGVTQTPRYLIKTRGQQVTLSCSPISGHRSVSWYQQTPGQGLQFLFEYFSETQRNKGNFPGRFSGRQFSNSRSEMNVSTLELGDSALYLCASSLAAGATGELFFGEGSRLTVL.

This chain links TRBV6-5 with TRBJ1-1; D is unresolved. The CDR3 length is 12 residues. V was trimmed by 10 bases and J by 3 bases, leaving 12 bases between them. Germline-derived CDR1 and CDR2 are MNHEY and SVGAGI. CDR3 in DNA: TGTGCCACCGCAATGGGAGACACTGAAGCTTTCTTT. Translation: CATAMGDTEAFF.

The V and J genes are TRBV19 and TRBJ1-3, with 9 bases that match TRBD1. The V segment lost 3 bases and the J segment 2 bases; nucleotides outside the gene matches: 2. Germline V lookup: CDR1 LNHDA, CDR2 SQIVND (reference sequence). This CDR3 comprises 15 residues. Written as DNA, the CDR3 is TGTGCCAGTAGTATTACAGGGGGCACTGGAAACACCATATATTTT. Amino acids: CASSITGGTGNTIYF. Complete variable domain (other parts from reference TRBV19 and TRBJ1-3): DGGITQSPKYLFRKEGQNVTLSCEQNLNHDAMYWYRQDPGQGLRLIYYSQIVNDFQKGDIAEGYSVSREKKESFPLTVTSAQKNPTAFYLCASSITGGTGNTIYFGEGSWLTVV.

Comments on this clone: Being one base from a much bigger clone, this may be a read error. Other DNA sequences in the same sample also yield this CDR3. The rearrangement links TRBV6-4 to TRBJ2-2, with 7 bases lining up with TRBD2. This CDR3 is 13 amino acids long. Germline lookup yields CDR1 MRHNA and CDR2 SNTAGT. Here the CDR3 DNA reads TGTGCCAGCAGAAGCGGGGTAGCCGGAGAGCTGTTTTTT. As protein: CASRSGVAGELFF.

The rearrangement uses TRBV10-3 and TRBJ2-7; TRBD2 matches at 15 bases. Germline V lookup: CDR1 ENHRY, CDR2 SYGVKD. The V segment lost 2 bases and the J segment 5 bases; nucleotides outside the gene matches: 4. The CDR3 is made up of 16 amino acids. The CDR3 loop reads CAISEGTSGRSHEQYF. DNA of the CDR3: TGTGCCATCAGTGAGGGGACTAGCGGGAGGTCCCACGAGCAGTACTTC.

The V call is TRBV4-2, the J call TRBJ2-6; 7 bases fit TRBD2. Germline values: CDR1 LGHNA, CDR2 YNFKEQ. The CDR3 is 16 amino acids. V dropped 1 base and J dropped 0; count of bases not matched to a gene: 0. The CDR3 DNA follows: TGTGCCAGCAGCCAAGCGGGGGGCTCTGGGGCCAACGTCCTGACTTTC. Residues: CASSQAGGSGANVLTF.

The rearrangement links TRBV7-8 to TRBJ2-5, with D possibly TRBD1 on 7 matching bases. The CDR3 spans 16 residues. V lost 1 base, J lost 5 bases, and 17 bases lay in between. The germline V gene has CDR1 SGHVS and CDR2 FQNEAQ. The chain's CDR3 is CASSLGRRGRLETQYF. Written as DNA, the CDR3 is TGTGCCAGCAGCTTAGGAAGGAGGGGGCGGCTGGAGACCCAGTACTTC.

The rearrangement uses TRBV5-1 and TRBJ2-7, with D possibly matching TRBD1 (6 bases). Trimming stripped 1 base from V and 3 bases from J, with 11 bases between. Germline CDR1 reads SGHRS; CDR2 reads YFSETQ. This CDR3 comprises 14 residues. CDR3 in amino acids: CASSLFRGDYEQYF. In nucleotides, the CDR3 is TGCGCCAGCAGCTTGTTCAGGGGAGACTACGAGCAGTACTTC.

The chain recombines TRBV19 with TRBJ1-5; 9 bases agree with TRBD1. V trimming: 7 bases; J trimming: 2 bases; junction bases outside the gene matches: 6. CDR1 is LNHDA, CDR2 SQIVND, per germline (reference sequence). This CDR3 has 15 residues. The chain's CDR3 is CASTQTGGGNQPQHF. CDR3 DNA sequence: TGTGCCAGTACCCAGACAGGGGGAGGCAATCAGCCCCAGCATTTT. Full variable domain (missing parts from reference TRBV19 and TRBJ1-5): DGGITQSPKYLFRKEGQNVTLSCEQNLNHDAMYWYRQDPGQGLRLIYYSQIVNDFQKGDIAEGYSVSREKKESFPLTVTSAQKNPTAFYLCASTQTGGGNQPQHFGDGTRLSIL.

V gene TRBV6-5 combines with J gene TRBJ1-4; D possibly corresponds to TRBD1 (5 bases). CDR1 is MNHEY, CDR2 SVGAGI, per germline. Deletions cut 2 bases from V and 0 bases from J, with 10 bases between. CDR3 length: 16 amino acids. Here the CDR3 reads CASSYGRTTTNEKLFF. The CDR3, as DNA: TGTGCCAGCAGTTACGGCAGGACAACAACTAATGAAAAACTGTTTTTT.

This chain uses TRBV7-3 with TRBJ1-2, with a tentative D call TRBD1 (6 bases). CDR1 and CDR2 (germline): SGHTA, FQGTGA. The V gene lost 5 bases and the J gene lost 7 bases, with 17 bases spanning the gap. The CDR3 has 14 amino acids. CDR3 coding DNA: TGTGCCAGCAGCCCCTGGGCAGGGGCTGTTGGCTACACCTTC. It specifies CASSPWAGAVGYTF.

The rearrangement joins TRBV7-9 to TRBJ2-1; D is unclear. The germline V and J ends were trimmed by 3 bases and 3 bases, with 3 bases remaining between them. CDR1 is SEHNR and CDR2 is FQNEAQ in the germline V gene (reference sequence). CDR3 length equals 12 residues. CDR3 DNA sequence: TGTGCCAGCAGCTTCGGCTACAATGAGCAGTTCTTC. This gives the protein CASSFGYNEQFF. Supplemented by reference TRBV7-9 and TRBJ2-1, the full variable domain reads DTGVSQNPRHKITKRGQNVTFRCDPISEHNRLYWYRQTLGQGPEFLTYFQNEAQLEKSRLLSDRFSAERPKGSFSTLEIQRTEQGDSAMYLCASSFGYNEQFFGPGTRLTVL.

The chain links TRBV2 to TRBJ2-3; tentative D call: TRBD1 (5 bases). Germline V CDR1 and CDR2: SNHLY, FYNNEI. The CDR3 has 19 amino acids. V was trimmed by 0 bases and J by 2 bases, leaving 21 bases between them. The CDR3 coding sequence is TGTGCCAGCAGTGAAGCGGCGGAACAAGGGGAAGCCCTCACAGATACGCAGTATTTT. Amino acids: CASSEAAEQGEALTDTQYF.

The CDR3: CASSVQGERSTDTQYF. The CDR3 region has the DNA TGTGCCAGCAGCGTCCAGGGGGAAAGGAGCACAGATACGCAGTATTTT. V and J are TRBV7-8 and TRBJ2-3; 7 bases fit TRBD1. This CDR3 comprises 16 residues. Germline V gene sequence: CDR1 SGHVS, CDR2 FQNEAQ. The V gene end was trimmed by 5 bases and the J gene end by 0 bases; junction bases not matched to a gene: 8.

The V and J genes are TRBV27 and TRBJ1-1; maybe TRBD1 (6 bases). V lost 5 bases to trimming and J lost 0 bases, with 19 bases between them. This CDR3 is 17 amino acids long. CDR1 MNHEY and CDR2 SMNVEV come from the germline V gene (reference sequence). The CDR3 nucleotides are TGTGCCAGCAGTAAAGAGGGGGACACAACACTGAACACTGAAGCTTTCTTT. Translating it yields CASSKEGDTTLNTEAFF.

This rearrangement joins TRBV19 to TRBJ2-5, with no clear D. Germline assignment: CDR1 LNHDA and CDR2 SQIVND (reference sequence). The CDR3 consists of 13 residues. V lost 1 base and J 2 bases, leaving 5 bases between the germline ends. The CDR3 nucleotides are TGTGCCAGTAGTATAGTACAGCAAGAGACCCAGTACTTC. As protein: CASSIVQQETQYF.